This T cell receptor beta chain was obtained from a study of blood T cell repertoires in COVID-19 (dated by TCRdb to about 2020). About the investigation overall: Collaborator samples came from the United States, Italy and Spain and covered acute and convalescent phases of COVID-19. The material from the prospective study consisted of cDNA or gDNA derived from T cells, B-cell-depleted T cells, or PBMCs. Subjects who had been exposed to COVID-19, were actively infected with it, or had recovered from it provided the deeply sampled blood TCRbeta repertoires that made up the dataset. The repertoires were made available in a free public database intended to serve as a resource for research on the immune response to SARS-CoV-2. Samples were obtained from the ongoing ImmuneRACE study (first 160 participants) and from 1,000 to 1,500 subjects provided by 6 global collaborators. A de-identified subject ID, COVID-19 status, age in years and sex were almost always included in the sample metadata. Where available, HLA class I and class II types were taken from metadata supplied by the sample provider and were not determined by assay-based typing. The research as a whole found: The amount of clinical and demographic metadata varied by source and participant and was provided uncurated.

Remarks on this clone: It lacks a known antigen. No much larger clone exists at a distance of one base, and base qualities are not known.

At the junction V is shortened by 1 base and J by 5 bases; bases outside the gene matches: 1. The cysteine opens and the phenylalanine closes a CDR3 of 14 amino acids. The CDR3 DNA has 42 bases and is translated from base 1. The germline V gene specifies MNHNS as CDR1 and SASEGT as CDR2. TCRbeta CDR3 regions were amplified from genomic DNA using the immunoSEQ Assay, a bias-controlled multiplex PCR. The paper's data handling went like this. The number of nucleated cells in each sample was estimated by amplification of reference gene primers within the assay. Sequence reads were collapsed and filtered to measure the absolute abundance of every unique TCRbeta CDR3 rearrangement. For each sample, productive Simpson clonality was calculated by taking the square root of Simpson's diversity index across productive rearrangements. TCRdb mirrors the immuneACCESS table, restricted to in-frame sequences. Some clones are absent from its copies; in checked studies, under half trace to an unresolved V gene, and the reason for the others is unknown. V and J calls and clone size are given by that table; D and trimming were obtained from the DNA. This sample is represented by 150,000 or so clones; 70% to 90% of them were singletons. More than 7.5% of the sample is held by the ten biggest clonotypes.

A second Seattle source provided samples from volunteer blood donors who had recovered from COVID-19. Whole blood was collected in K2EDTA tubes by collaborating institutions according to the institutions' own protocols. For TCRbeta analysis, collaborator samples were shipped as frozen whole blood, as isolated PBMCs, or as DNA extracted from either sample type. The sample taken for sequencing was peripheral blood. Rearrangement joined TRBV6-1 to TRBJ2-1; 8 of the junction bases match TRBD2. The TCR originated in a middle-aged man who had recovered from COVID-19. The DNA sequence is TGTGCCAGCAGTGAAGTACTAGCGGACAATGAGCAGTTCTTC. Translated, it gives CASSEVLADNEQFF.